The sequence of this TCR beta chain was determined in a study of T cell responses to AZD1222 COVID-19 vaccine. Study-wide results and caveats: A mostly white British donor set with more females was recruited, and clonal diversity was possibly underestimated.

Per the germline V gene, CDR1 is SGHTS and CDR2 is YDEGEE. V lost 1 base, J lost 5 bases, and 9 bases lay in between. The CDR3 sequence is 13 residues long. The table lists this clone with a count of one. The antigen is not known. Produced via immunoSEQ multiplex PCR; TCRdb's table is partial and in-frame only. The sample lists some 120,000 clones; roughly 85% were seen once. The source is an adult in good health. The material sequenced was peripheral blood, taken on day 0 of MenACWY control vaccination. J is TRBJ1-2 and V is TRBV5-8; no clear D. CDR3 DNA sequence: TGTGCCAGCAGCTTGCGGGCGGAATATGGCTACACCTTC. The encoded protein is CASSLRAEYGYTF.